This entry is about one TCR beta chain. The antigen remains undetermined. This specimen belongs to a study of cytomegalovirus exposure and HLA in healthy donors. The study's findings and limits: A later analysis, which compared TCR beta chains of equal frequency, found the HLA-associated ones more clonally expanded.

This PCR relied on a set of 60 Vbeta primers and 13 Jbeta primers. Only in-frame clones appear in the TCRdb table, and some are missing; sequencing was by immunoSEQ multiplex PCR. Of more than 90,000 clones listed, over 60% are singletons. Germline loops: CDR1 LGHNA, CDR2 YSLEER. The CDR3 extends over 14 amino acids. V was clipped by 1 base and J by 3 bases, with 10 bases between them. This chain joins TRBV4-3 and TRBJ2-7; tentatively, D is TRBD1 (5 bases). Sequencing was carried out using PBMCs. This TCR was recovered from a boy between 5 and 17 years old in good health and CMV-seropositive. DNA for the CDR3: TGCGCCAGCAGCCAAGTGGCAGGGTACTACGAGCAGTACTTC. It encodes CASSQVAGYYEQYF.